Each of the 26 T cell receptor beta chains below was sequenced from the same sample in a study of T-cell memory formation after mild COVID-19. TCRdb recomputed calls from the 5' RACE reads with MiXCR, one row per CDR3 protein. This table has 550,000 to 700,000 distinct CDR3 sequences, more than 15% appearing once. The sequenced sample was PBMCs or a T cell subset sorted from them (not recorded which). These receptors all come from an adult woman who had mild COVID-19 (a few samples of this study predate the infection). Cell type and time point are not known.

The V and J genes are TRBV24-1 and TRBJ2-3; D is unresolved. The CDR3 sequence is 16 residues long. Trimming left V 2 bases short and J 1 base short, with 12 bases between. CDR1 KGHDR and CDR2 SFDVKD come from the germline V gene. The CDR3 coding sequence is TGTGCCACCAGTGATTCGACCGTCTCCGGCACAGATACGCAGTATTTT. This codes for CATSDSTVSGTDTQYF.

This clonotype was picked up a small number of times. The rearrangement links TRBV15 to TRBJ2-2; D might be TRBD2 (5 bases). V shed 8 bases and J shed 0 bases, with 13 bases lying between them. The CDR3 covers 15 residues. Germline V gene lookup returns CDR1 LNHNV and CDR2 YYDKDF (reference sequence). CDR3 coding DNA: TGTGCCACCCAGCGGCCAGGAACGAACACCGGGGAGCTGTTTTTT. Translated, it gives CATQRPGTNTGELFF. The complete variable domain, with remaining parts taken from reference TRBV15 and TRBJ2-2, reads DAMVIQNPRYQVTQFGKPVTLSCSQTLNHNVMYWYQQKSSQAPKLLFHYYDKDFNNEADTPDNFQSRRPNTSFCFLDIRSPGLGDTAMYLCATQRPGTNTGELFFGEGSRLTVL.

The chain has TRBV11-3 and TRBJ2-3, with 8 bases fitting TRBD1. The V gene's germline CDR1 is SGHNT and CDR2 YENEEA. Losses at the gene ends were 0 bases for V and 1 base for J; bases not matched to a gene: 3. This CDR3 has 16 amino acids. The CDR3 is CASSLDTGQGTDTQYF. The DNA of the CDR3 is TGTGCCAGCAGCTTAGATACGGGACAGGGCACAGATACGCAGTATTTT.

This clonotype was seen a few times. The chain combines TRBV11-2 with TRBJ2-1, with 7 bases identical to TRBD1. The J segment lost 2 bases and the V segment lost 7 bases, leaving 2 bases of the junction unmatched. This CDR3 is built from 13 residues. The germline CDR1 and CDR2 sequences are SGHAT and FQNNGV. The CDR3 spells CASKGQPYNEQFF. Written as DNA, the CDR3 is TGTGCCAGCAAGGGACAGCCCTACAATGAGCAGTTCTTC.

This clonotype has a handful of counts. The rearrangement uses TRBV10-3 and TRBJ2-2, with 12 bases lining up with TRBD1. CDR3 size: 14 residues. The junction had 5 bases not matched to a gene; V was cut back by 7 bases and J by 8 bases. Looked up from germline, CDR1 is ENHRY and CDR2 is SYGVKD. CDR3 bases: TGTGCCATCAAGGGACAGGGGGCCGGTGGGGAGCTGTTTTTT. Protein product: CAIKGQGAGGELFF.

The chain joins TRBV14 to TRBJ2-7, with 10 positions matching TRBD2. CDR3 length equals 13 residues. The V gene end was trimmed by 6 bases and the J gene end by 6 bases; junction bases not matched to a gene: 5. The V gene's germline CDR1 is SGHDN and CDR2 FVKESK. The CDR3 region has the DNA TGTGCCAGCAGATCTAGCGGGAGCCCCGAGCAGTACTTC. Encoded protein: CASRSSGSPEQYF.

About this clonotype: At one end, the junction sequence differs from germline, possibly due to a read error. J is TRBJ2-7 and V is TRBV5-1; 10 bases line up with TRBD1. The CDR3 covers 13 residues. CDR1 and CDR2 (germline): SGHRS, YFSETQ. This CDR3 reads CASSWTGGYEQYF. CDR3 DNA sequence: TGTGCCAGCAGTTGGACAGGGGGCTACGAGCAGTACTTC.

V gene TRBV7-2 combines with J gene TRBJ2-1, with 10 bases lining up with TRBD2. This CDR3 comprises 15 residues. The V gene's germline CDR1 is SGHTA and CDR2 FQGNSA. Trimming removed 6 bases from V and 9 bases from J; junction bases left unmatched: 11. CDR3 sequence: CASRIVASGSGEQFF. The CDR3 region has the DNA TGTGCCAGCAGAATCGTGGCTAGCGGGAGTGGTGAGCAGTTCTTC.

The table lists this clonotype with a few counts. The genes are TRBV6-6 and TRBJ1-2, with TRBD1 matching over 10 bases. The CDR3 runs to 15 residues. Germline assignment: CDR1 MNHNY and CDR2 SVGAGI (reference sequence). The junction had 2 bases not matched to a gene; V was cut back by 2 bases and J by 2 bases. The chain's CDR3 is CASSYDRGLNYGYTF. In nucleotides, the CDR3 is TGTGCCAGCAGTTACGACAGGGGGCTCAACTATGGCTACACCTTC.

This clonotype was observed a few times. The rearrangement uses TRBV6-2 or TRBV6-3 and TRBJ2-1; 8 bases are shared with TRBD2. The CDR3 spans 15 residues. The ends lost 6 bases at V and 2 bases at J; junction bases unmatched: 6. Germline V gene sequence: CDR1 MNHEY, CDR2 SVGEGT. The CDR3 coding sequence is TGTGCCAGCAGGAGAAGCGGGGGTCCCTACAATGAGCAGTTCTTC. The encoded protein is CASRRSGGPYNEQFF.

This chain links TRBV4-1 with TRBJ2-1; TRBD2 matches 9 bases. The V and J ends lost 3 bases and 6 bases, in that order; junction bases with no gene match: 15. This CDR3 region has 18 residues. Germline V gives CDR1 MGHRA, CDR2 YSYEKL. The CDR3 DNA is TGCGCCAGCAGCCACCAGCGGGGGGACGCCCGGGCGAGCAATGAGCAGTTCTTC. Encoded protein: CASSHQRGDARASNEQFF.

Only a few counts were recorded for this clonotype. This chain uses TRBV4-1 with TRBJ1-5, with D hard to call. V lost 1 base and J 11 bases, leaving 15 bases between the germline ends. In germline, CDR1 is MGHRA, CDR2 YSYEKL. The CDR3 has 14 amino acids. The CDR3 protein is CASSQAVLGGAQHF. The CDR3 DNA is TGCGCCAGCAGCCAAGCCGTTCTTGGTGGTGCCCAGCATTTT.

The CDR3 DNA reads as TGCGCCAGCAGCCAAGATCTGGCCGGAAAACCCCTCCACTTT. It yields the protein CASSQDLAGKPLHF. The chain is built from TRBV4-3 and TRBJ1-6; D gene uncertain. The germline V gene encodes CDR1 LGHNA and CDR2 YSLEER. V lost 0 bases and J 12 bases, leaving 12 bases between the germline ends. The CDR3 has 14 residues.

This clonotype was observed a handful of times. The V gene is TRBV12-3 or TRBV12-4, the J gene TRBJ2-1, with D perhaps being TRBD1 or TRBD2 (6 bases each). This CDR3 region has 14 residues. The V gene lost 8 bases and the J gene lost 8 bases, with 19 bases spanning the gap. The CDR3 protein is CASLSLEGEDEQFF. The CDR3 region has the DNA TGTGCCAGCCTGAGCCTTGAGGGGGAGGATGAGCAGTTCTTC.

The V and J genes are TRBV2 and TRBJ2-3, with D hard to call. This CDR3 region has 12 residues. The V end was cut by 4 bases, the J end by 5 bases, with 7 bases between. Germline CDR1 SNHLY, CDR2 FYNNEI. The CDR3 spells CASSVILDTQYF. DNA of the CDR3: TGTGCCAGCAGTGTAATCCTAGATACGCAGTATTTT.

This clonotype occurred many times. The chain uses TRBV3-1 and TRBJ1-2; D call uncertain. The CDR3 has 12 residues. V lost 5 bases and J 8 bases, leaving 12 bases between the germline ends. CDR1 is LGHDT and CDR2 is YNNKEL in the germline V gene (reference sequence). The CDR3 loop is CASSLNTGGYTF. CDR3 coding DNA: TGTGCCAGCAGCTTAAACACGGGAGGCTACACCTTC.

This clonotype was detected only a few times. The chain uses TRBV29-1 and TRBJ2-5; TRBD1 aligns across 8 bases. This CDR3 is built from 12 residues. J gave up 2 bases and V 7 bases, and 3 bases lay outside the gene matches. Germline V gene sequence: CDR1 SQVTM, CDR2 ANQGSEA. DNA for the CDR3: TGCAGCGGTGACAGGGGTCAAGAGACCCAGTACTTC. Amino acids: CSGDRGQETQYF.

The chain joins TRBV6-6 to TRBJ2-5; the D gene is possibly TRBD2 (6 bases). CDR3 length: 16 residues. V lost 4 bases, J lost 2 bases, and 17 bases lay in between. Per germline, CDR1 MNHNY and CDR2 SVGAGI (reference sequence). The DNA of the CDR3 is TGTGCCAGCAGTTCCACGCGGGGACGGGTACAAGAGACCCAGTACTTC. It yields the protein CASSSTRGRVQETQYF.

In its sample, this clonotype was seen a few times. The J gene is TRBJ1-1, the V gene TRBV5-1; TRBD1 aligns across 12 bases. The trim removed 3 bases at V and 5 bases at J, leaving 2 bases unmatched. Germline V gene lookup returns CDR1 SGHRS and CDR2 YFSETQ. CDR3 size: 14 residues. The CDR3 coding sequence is TGCGCCAGCAGCTGGGACAGGGGGCTAACTGAAGCTTTCTTT. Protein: CASSWDRGLTEAFF.

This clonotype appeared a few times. The CDR3, as DNA: TGTGCCGCTTCTCGGCGGGGACCTTACGAGCAGTACTTC. Its translation: CAASRRGPYEQYF. This sequence joins TRBV6-2 or TRBV6-3 and TRBJ2-7; a possible D gene is TRBD2 (6 bases). Deletions cut 11 bases from V and 4 bases from J, with 18 bases between. The CDR3 has 13 amino acids. CDR1 is MNHEY and CDR2 is SVGEGT in the germline V gene.

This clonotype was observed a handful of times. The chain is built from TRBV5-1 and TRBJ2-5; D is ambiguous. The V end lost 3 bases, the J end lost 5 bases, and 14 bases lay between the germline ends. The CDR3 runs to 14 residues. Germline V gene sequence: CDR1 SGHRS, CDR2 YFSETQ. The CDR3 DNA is TGCGCCAGCAGCTCGACCCTCCGGCAGGAGACCCAGTACTTC. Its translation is CASSSTLRQETQYF.

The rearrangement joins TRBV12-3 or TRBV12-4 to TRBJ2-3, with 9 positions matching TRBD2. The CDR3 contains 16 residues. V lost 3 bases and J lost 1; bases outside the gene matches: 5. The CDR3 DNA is TGTGCCAGCAGTTTTGGGCTAGCGGGGTGCACAGATACGCAGTATTTT. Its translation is CASSFGLAGCTDTQYF.

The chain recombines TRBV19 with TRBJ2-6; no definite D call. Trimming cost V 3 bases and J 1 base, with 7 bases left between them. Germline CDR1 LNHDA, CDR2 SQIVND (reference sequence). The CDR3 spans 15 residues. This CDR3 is CASSIFGSGANVLTF. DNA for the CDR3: TGTGCCAGTAGTATCTTTGGGTCTGGGGCCAACGTCCTGACTTTC.

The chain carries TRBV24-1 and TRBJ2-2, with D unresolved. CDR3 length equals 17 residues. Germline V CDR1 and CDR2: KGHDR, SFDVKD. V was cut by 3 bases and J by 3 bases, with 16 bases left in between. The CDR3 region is CATSDRSNLPDTGELFF. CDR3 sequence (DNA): TGTGCCACCAGTGATCGGAGCAACCTACCCGACACCGGGGAGCTGTTTTTT.

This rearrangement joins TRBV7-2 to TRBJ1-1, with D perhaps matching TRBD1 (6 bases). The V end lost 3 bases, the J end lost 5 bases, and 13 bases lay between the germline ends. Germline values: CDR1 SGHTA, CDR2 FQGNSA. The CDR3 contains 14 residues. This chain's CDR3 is CASSFDGGQTEAFF. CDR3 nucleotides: TGTGCCAGCAGCTTCGACGGGGGGCAGACTGAAGCTTTCTTT.

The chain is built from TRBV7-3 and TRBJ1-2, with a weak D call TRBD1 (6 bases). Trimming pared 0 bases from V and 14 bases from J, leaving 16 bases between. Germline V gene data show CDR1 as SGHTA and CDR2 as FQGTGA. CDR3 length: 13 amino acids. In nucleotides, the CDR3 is TGTGCCAGCAGCTTAACTGCCGGACAGTCTTTGACCTTC. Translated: CASSLTAGQSLTF.